The rows below give T cell receptor beta chains drawn from one sample of a study of response to subunit inactivated influenza vaccine. TCRdb recomputed calls from the RT-PCR reads with MiXCR, one row per CDR3 protein. The sample yields 800,000 to 1,000,000 distinct CDR3 sequences, 20% to 25% seen once. The sequencing here drew on PBMCs from blood, taken about 5 days after vaccination. These receptors came from a middle-aged man who received an inactivated influenza vaccine. CDR3s include the opening cysteine and the closing phenylalanine or tryptophan. D genes are given only for firm matches. Rows give clone size only sometimes, using once, few, many, or a class for an expanded clone.

abundance,d_gene,j_gene,v_gene,CDR3nt,CDR3aa
many,NA,TRBJ2-1,TRBV10-3,TGTGCCATCAGTGAGTCGAGGGATGAGCAGTTCTTC,CAISESRDEQFF
NA,TRBD1,TRBJ2-2,TRBV12-3/TRBV12-4,TGTGCCAGCAGTTTAGTTGAAGCAGGGGGCCGCGCCGGGGAGCTGTTTTTT,CASSLVEAGGRAGELFF
NA,NA,TRBJ1-2,TRBV21-1,TGTGCCAGCAGCAAATATTGGAGAAACTATGGCTACACCTTC,CASSKYWRNYGYTF
NA,TRBD2,TRBJ2-3,TRBV29-1,TGCAGCGTTGAGGGACTAGCTTACACAGATACGCAGTATTTT,CSVEGLAYTDTQYF
many,TRBD2,TRBJ2-1,TRBV3-1,TGTGCCAGCAGCCCCCGGGAGGGGGGCGGAAATGAGCAGTTCTTC,CASSPREGGGNEQFF
NA,TRBD1,TRBJ2-7,TRBV4-2,TGTGCCAGCAGCCAACCGGGACAGGGGGCCTCCATTGATCCCTACGAGCAGTACTTC,CASSQPGQGASIDPYEQYF
few,NA,TRBJ1-6,TRBV20-1,TGCAGCCCCAAGACTGGCTCTCCTTATTCACCCCTCCACTTT,CSPKTGSPYSPLHF
NA,NA,TRBJ2-2,TRBV29-1,TGCAGCGTCAGGACTCAAGTGAACACCGGGGAGCTGTTTTTT,CSVRTQVNTGELFF
few,TRBD2,TRBJ2-2,TRBV5-1,TGCGCCAGCAGCTTTCCCCTGGCGGGAGACGCCGGGGAGCTGTTTTTT,CASSFPLAGDAGELFF
few,NA,TRBJ1-2,TRBV12-3/TRBV12-4,TGTGCCAGCAGAGGCGGGCTCCAGGGAGGCTACACCTTC,CASRGGLQGGYTF
NA,TRBD2,TRBJ2-5,TRBV7-3,TGTGCCAGCAGCTCCGCCCCACTAGCGGGAGGCGTAGAGACCCAGTACTTC,CASSSAPLAGGVETQYF
NA,TRBD1,TRBJ1-5,TRBV28,TGTGCCAGCAGTTTCGGGACAGGGAGAAGCAATCAGCCCCAGCATTTT,CASSFGTGRSNQPQHF
few,NA,TRBJ2-1,TRBV5-1,TGCGCCAGCAGCTTGGCCCCGGATGCATACAATGAGCAGTTCTTC,CASSLAPDAYNEQFF
few,NA,TRBJ2-7,TRBV25-1,TGTGCCAGCAGTGAACAGGGGCGTACCTACGAGCAGTACTTC,CASSEQGRTYEQYF
many,NA,TRBJ1-2,TRBV6-5,TGTGCCAGCAAGCGGACCCAGGGAGCTGGCTACACCTTC,CASKRTQGAGYTF
few,NA,TRBJ2-7,TRBV6-2/TRBV6-3,TGTGCCAGCACCTTCGACAGCTACGAGCAGTACTTC,CASTFDSYEQYF
NA,TRBD1,TRBJ2-1,TRBV20-1,TGCAGTGCCTCCGTGACAGGGAACTCCTACAATGAGCAGTTCTTC,CSASVTGNSYNEQFF
many,NA,TRBJ2-5,TRBV29-1,TGCAGCGTTGTCAGGGCTGGGGAGACCCAGTACTTC,CSVVRAGETQYF
NA,NA,TRBJ2-1,TRBV29-1,TGCAGCGCTTCAGGGAGATACAATGAGCAGTTCTTC,CSASGRYNEQFF
once,TRBD2,TRBJ2-7,TRBV20-1,TGCAGTGCTGTCTTAACTAGCGGGGTTCACTACGAGCAGTACTTC,CSAVLTSGVHYEQYF
NA,NA,TRBJ2-3,TRBV7-2,TGTGCCAGCAGCTTAAGGCCGCGCAGCACAGATACGCAGTATTTT,CASSLRPRSTDTQYF
NA,TRBD2,TRBJ2-1,TRBV20-1,TGCAGTGCACAAGAATCGACTAGCGGTCGTGAGCAGTTCTTC,CSAQESTSGREQFF
NA,NA,TRBJ2-1,TRBV24-1,TGTGCCACCAGTGATTTAATGCAGGGGCTTTGGTTCTTC,CATSDLMQGLWFF
few,TRBD1,TRBJ1-1,TRBV6-5,TGTGCCAGCATTGGACAGGGGAACACTGAAGCTTTCTTT,CASIGQGNTEAFF
few,TRBD1,TRBJ2-1,TRBV12-3/TRBV12-4,TGTGCCAGCACTGCCGGGACAGGGACGGGAGATGAGCAGTTCTTC,CASTAGTGTGDEQFF
once,NA,TRBJ2-7,TRBV20-1,TGCAGTGCTAGGGCGGACAGTTCCTACGAGCAGTACTTC,CSARADSSYEQYF
NA,NA,TRBJ1-1,TRBV5-1,TGCGCCAGCAGCTTGAGGTGGCAAACTGAAGCTTTCTTT,CASSLRWQTEAFF
NA,NA,TRBJ2-2,TRBV27,TGTGCCAGCAGTTTATTGGCAGGGGCGACCGGGGAGCTGTTTTTT,CASSLLAGATGELFF
NA,NA,TRBJ2-3,TRBV20-1,TGCAGTGCTAGACTCCAGGAGAGCACAGATACGCAGTATTTT,CSARLQESTDTQYF
few,NA,TRBJ2-7,TRBV5-1,TGCGCCAGCAGCTTGGATGGCGTCTACGAGCAGTACTTC,CASSLDGVYEQYF
few,TRBD1,TRBJ2-7,TRBV5-1,TGCGCCAGCAGCTCCCGACAGGGTAAGGGCTACGAGCAGTACTTC,CASSSRQGKGYEQYF